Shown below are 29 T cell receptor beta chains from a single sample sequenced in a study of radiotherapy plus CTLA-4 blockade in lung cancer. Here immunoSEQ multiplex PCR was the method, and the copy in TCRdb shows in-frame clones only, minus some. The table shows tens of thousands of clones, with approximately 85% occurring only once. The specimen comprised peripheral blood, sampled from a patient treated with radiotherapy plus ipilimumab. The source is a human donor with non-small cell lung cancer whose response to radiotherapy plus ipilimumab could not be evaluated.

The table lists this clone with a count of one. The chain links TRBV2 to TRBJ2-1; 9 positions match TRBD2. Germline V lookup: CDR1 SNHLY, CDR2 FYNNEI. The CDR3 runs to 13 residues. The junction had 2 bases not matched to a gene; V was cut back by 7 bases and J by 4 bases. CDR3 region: CASITSGYNEQFF. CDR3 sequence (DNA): TGTGCCAGCATTACTAGCGGGTACAATGAGCAGTTCTTC.

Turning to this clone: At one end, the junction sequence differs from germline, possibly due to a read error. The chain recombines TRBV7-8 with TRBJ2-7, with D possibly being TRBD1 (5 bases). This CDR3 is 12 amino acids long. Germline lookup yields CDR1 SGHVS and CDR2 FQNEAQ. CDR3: CASSSPQGTPSF. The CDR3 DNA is TGTGCCAGCAGCTCGCCCCAGGGAACCCCTTCCTTC.

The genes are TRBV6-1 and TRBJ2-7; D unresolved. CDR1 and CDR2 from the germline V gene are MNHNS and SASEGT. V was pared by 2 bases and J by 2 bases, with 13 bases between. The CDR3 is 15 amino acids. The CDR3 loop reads CASSERRSDPYEQYF. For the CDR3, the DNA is TGTGCCAGCAGTGAACGGAGATCAGACCCCTACGAGCAGTACTTC.

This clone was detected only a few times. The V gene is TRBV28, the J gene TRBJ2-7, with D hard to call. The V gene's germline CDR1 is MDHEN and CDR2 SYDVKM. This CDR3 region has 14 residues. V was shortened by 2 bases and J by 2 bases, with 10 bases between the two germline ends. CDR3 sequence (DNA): TGTGCCAGCAGTTTAAACCCACAGACCTACGAGCAGTACTTC. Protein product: CASSLNPQTYEQYF.

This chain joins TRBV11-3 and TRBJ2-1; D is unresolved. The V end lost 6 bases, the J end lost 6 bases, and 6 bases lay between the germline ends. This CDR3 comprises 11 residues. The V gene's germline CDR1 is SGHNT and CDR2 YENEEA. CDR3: CASRLGNEQFF. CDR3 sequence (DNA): TGTGCCAGCAGGCTAGGCAATGAGCAGTTCTTC.

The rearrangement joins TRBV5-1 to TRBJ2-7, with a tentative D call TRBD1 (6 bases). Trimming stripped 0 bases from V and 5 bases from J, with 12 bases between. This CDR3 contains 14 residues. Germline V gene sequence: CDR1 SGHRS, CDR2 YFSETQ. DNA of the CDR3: TGCGCCAGCAGCTTGGAAGACAGGAGACACGAGCAGTACTTC. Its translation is CASSLEDRRHEQYF.

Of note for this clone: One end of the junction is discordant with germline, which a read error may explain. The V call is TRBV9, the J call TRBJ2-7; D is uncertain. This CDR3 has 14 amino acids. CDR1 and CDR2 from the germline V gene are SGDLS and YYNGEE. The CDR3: CASSVATESYGQYF. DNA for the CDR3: TGTGCCAGCAGCGTAGCGACGGAGTCCTACGGGCAGTACTTC.

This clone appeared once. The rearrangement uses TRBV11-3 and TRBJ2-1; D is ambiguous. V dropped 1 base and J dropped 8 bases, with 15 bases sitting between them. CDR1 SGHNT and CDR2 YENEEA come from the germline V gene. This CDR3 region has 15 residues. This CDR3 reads CASSLGSILIHEQFF. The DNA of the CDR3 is TGTGCCAGCAGCTTAGGGTCAATACTGATCCATGAGCAGTTCTTC. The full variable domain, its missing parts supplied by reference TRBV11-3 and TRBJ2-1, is EAGVVQSPRYKIIEKKQPVAFWCNPISGHNTLYWYLQNLGQGPELLIRYENEEAVDDSQLPKDRFSAERLKGVDSTLKIQPAELGDSAVYLCASSLGSILIHEQFFGPGTRLTVL.

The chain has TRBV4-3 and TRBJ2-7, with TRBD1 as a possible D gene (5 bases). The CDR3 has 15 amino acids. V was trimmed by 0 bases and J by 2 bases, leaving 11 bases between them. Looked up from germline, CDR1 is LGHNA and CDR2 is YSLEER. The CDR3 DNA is TGCGCCAGCAGCCAAGACCTAGACAGAACCTACGAGCAGTACTTC. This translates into CASSQDLDRTYEQYF.

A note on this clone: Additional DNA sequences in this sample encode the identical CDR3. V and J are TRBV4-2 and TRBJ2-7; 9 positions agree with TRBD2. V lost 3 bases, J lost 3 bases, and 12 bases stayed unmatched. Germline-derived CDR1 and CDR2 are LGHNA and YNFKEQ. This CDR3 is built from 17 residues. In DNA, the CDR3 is TGTGCCAGCAGCCAGGAACTCGCCCTAGCGGGGAACTACGAGCAGTACTTC. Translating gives CASSQELALAGNYEQYF.

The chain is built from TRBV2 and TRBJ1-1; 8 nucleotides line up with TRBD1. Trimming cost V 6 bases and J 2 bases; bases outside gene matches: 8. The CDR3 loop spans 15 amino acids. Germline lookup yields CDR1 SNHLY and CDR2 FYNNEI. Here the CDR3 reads CASRTPGTGNTEAFF. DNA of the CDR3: TGTGCCAGCAGGACCCCCGGGACAGGTAACACTGAAGCTTTCTTT.

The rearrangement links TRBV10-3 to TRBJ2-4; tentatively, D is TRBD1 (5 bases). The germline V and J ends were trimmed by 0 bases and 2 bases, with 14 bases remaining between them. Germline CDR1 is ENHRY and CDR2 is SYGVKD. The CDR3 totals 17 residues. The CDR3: CAISESIQGRTKNIQYF. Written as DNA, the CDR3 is TGTGCCATCAGTGAGTCGATCCAGGGCAGAACCAAAAACATTCAGTACTTC.

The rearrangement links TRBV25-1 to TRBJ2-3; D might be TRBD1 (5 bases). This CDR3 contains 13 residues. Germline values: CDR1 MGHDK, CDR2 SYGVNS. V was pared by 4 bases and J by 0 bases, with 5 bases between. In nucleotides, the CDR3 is TGTGCCAGCAGTGGACAGAGCACAGATACGCAGTATTTT. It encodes CASSGQSTDTQYF.

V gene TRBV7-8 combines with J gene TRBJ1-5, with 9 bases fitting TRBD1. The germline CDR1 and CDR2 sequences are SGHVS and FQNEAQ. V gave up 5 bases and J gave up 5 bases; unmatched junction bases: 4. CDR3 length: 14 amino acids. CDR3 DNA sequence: TGTGCCAGCAGCCAGGGACAGGGTGATCAGCCCCAGCATTTT. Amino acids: CASSQGQGDQPQHF.

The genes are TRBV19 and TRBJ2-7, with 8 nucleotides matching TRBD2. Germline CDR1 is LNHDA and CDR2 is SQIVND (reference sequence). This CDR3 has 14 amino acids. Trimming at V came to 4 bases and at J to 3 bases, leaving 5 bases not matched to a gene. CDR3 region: CASSRLAGLYEQYF. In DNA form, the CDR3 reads TGTGCCAGTAGTAGGCTAGCGGGTCTCTACGAGCAGTACTTC.

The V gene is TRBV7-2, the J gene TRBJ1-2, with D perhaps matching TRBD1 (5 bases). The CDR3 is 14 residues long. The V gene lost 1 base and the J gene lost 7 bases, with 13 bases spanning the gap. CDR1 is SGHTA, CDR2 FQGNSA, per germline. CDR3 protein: CASSLDPGFSGYTF. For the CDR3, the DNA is TGTGCCAGCAGCTTAGATCCAGGGTTCAGTGGCTACACCTTC.

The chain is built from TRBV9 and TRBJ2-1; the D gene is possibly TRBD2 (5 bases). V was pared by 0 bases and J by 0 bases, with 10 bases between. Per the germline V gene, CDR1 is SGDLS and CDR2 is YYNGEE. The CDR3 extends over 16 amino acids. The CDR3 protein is CASSVDGMSSYNEQFF. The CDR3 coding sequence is TGTGCCAGCAGCGTAGACGGGATGAGCTCCTACAATGAGCAGTTCTTC.

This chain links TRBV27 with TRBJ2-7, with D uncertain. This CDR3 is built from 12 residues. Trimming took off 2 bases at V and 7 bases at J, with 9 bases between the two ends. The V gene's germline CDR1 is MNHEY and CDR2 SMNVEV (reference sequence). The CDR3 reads CASSLAYGEQYF. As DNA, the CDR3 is TGTGCCAGCAGTTTAGCCTACGGGGAGCAGTACTTC.

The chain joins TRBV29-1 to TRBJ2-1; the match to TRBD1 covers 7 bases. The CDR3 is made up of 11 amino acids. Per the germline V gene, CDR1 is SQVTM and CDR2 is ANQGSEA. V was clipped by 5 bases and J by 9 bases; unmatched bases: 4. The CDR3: CSVRQGSEQFF. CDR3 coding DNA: TGCAGCGTTCGACAGGGTTCTGAGCAGTTCTTC.

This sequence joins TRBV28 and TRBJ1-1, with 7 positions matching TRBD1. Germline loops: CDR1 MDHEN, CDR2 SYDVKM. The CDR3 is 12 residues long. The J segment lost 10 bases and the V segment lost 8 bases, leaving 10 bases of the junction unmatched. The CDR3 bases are TGTGCCAGCCATTCGACAGGGCCGCTAGCTTTCTTT. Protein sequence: CASHSTGPLAFF.

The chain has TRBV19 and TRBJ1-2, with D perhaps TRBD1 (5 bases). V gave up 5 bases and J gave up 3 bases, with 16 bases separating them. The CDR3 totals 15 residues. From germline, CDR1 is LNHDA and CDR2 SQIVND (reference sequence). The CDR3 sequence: CASSPQGLYDYGYTF. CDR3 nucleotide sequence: TGTGCCAGTAGTCCCCAGGGACTCTATGACTATGGCTACACCTTC.

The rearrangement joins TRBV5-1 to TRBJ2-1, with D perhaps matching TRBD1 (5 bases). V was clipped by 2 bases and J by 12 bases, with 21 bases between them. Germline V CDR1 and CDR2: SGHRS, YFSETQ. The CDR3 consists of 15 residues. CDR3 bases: TGCGCCAGCAGCTTAGGTCATGGGCCGGACACCCTGCAGTTCTTC. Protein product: CASSLGHGPDTLQFF.

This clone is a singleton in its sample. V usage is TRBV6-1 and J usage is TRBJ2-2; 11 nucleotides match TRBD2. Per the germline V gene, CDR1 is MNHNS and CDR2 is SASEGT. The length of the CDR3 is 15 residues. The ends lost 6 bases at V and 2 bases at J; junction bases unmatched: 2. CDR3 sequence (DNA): TGTGCCAGCAGAGGGACTAGCGGAAACACCGGGGAGCTGTTTTTT. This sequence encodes CASRGTSGNTGELFF.

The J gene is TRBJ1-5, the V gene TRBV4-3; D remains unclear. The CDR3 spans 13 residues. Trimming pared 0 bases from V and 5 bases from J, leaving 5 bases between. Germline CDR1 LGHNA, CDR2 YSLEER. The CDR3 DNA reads TGCGCCAGCAGCCAAGATCGGGATCAGCCCCAGCATTTT. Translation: CASSQDRDQPQHF.

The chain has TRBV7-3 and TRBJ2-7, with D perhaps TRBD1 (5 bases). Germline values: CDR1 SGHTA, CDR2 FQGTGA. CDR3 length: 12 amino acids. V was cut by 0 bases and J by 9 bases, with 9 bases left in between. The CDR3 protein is CASSLTGQGQYF. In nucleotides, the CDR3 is TGTGCCAGCAGCTTAACAGGGCAGGGGCAGTACTTC.

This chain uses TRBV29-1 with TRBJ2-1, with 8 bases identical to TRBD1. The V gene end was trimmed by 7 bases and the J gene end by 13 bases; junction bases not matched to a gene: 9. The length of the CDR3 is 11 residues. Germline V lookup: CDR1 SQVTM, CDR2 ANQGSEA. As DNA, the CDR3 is TGCAGCGGTACACCCGGGACAGGACAGTTCTTC. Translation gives CSGTPGTGQFF.

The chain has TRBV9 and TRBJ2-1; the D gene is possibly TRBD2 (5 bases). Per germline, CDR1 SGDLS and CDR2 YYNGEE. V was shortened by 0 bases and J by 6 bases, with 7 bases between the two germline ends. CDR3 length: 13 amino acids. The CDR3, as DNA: TGTGCCAGCAGCGTAGATGCGGGCAATGAGCAGTTCTTC. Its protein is CASSVDAGNEQFF.

The CDR3 sequence is CASSLGHPGEQFF. The DNA of the CDR3 is TGTGCCAGCAGCTTAGGTCATCCCGGTGAGCAGTTCTTC. The rearrangement uses TRBV11-3 and TRBJ2-1; no firm D call. CDR3 length: 13 residues. V was cut by 1 base and J by 9 bases, with 10 bases left in between. Germline loops: CDR1 SGHNT, CDR2 YENEEA.

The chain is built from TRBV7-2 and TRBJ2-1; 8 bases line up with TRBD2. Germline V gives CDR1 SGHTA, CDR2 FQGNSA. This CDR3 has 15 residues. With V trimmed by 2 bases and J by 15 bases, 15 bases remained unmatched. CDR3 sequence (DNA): TGTGCCAGCAGCTTACCTTCCGGGACTAGTACGAAGCGGTTCTTC. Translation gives CASSLPSGTSTKRFF.